This is a list of T cell receptor beta chains from one sample in a study of blood T cell repertoires in COVID-19. TCRdb keeps only in-frame clones here, not all; method: immunoSEQ multiplex PCR. Among some 320,000 clones listed, 85% to 90% were seen once. Sequencing was performed on peripheral blood. The receptors here all came from a woman in her 30s with COVID-19, enrolled during active disease. CDR3s include the opening cysteine and the closing phenylalanine or tryptophan. A D gene is named only where the DNA matches it firmly. Clone sizes are given selectively: once, few, many, or a class where the clone is expanded.

v_call: TRBV6-5
clone_size: NA
d_call: TRBD1
j_call: TRBJ1-5
cdr3_nt: TGTGCCTCCTACTCCGGGACAGGGGGCGCTCAGCCCCAGCATTTT
cdr3_aa: CASYSGTGGAQPQHF

v_call: TRBV4-1
clone_size: NA
d_call: NA
j_call: TRBJ2-5
cdr3_nt: TGCGCCAGCAGCCAAGACGGCAGGGGACAAGAGACCCAGTACTTC
cdr3_aa: CASSQDGRGQETQYF

v_call: TRBV11-2
clone_size: NA
d_call: NA
j_call: TRBJ1-5
cdr3_nt: TGTGCCAGCAGCTTAGATCTTGCGCGTAGCAATCAGCCCCAGCATTTT
cdr3_aa: CASSLDLARSNQPQHF

v_call: TRBV28
clone_size: NA
d_call: TRBD2
j_call: TRBJ2-5
cdr3_nt: TGTGCCAGCAGTTTAGGGACTAGCGGAACACAACAAGAGACCCAGTACTTC
cdr3_aa: CASSLGTSGTQQETQYF

v_call: TRBV4-1
clone_size: NA
d_call: TRBD1
j_call: TRBJ2-5
cdr3_nt: TGCGCCAGCAGCCAGCGTCTGGGACAGAGGTACCAAGAGACCCAGTACTTC
cdr3_aa: CASSQRLGQRYQETQYF

v_call: TRBV20-1
clone_size: NA
d_call: NA
j_call: TRBJ2-7
cdr3_nt: TGCAGTGCAGCTGGAGGGCGCGAGCAGTACTTC
cdr3_aa: CSAAGGREQYF

v_call: TRBV2
clone_size: NA
d_call: NA
j_call: TRBJ2-5
cdr3_nt: TGTGCCAGCATGGTCAGGAGGGACGAAGAGACCCAGTACTTC
cdr3_aa: CASMVRRDEETQYF

v_call: TRBV5-1
clone_size: NA
d_call: TRBD2
j_call: TRBJ2-2
cdr3_nt: TGCGCCAGCAGCTTGTACCCAGCGGGGGGGCTCGCCGGGGAGCTGTTTTTT
cdr3_aa: CASSLYPAGGLAGELFF

v_call: TRBV9
clone_size: NA
d_call: TRBD1
j_call: TRBJ1-1
cdr3_nt: TGTGCCAGCAGCCCCGGGACAGGGGACACTGAAGCTTTCTTT
cdr3_aa: CASSPGTGDTEAFF

v_call: TRBV5-8
clone_size: NA
d_call: TRBD1
j_call: TRBJ1-5
cdr3_nt: TGTGCCAGCAGCAACGGACAGGGGGATCAGCCCCAGCATTTT
cdr3_aa: CASSNGQGDQPQHF

v_call: TRBV25-1
clone_size: NA
d_call: TRBD1
j_call: TRBJ2-7
cdr3_nt: TGTGCCAGCAGTGGCTCTGGGGGACAGTTTAACGAGCAGTACTTC
cdr3_aa: CASSGSGGQFNEQYF

v_call: TRBV6-5
clone_size: NA
d_call: NA
j_call: TRBJ1-2
cdr3_nt: TGTGCCAGCAGTTACGGAGACTATGGCTACACCTTC
cdr3_aa: CASSYGDYGYTF

v_call: TRBV27
clone_size: NA
d_call: NA
j_call: TRBJ2-7
cdr3_nt: TGTGCCAGCAGTTTACGGCAGGAACTGTTCTACGAGCAGTACTTC
cdr3_aa: CASSLRQELFYEQYF

v_call: TRBV6-2/TRBV6-3
clone_size: NA
d_call: TRBD1
j_call: TRBJ1-5
cdr3_nt: TGTGCCAGCAGCCTAGGACAGGGGTGGAGTAGCAATCAGCCCCAGCATTTT
cdr3_aa: CASSLGQGWSSNQPQHF

v_call: TRBV7-6
clone_size: NA
d_call: TRBD1
j_call: TRBJ1-5
cdr3_nt: TGTGCCAGCAGCTCCCGGACAGGGGCAAATCAGCCCCAGCATTTT
cdr3_aa: CASSSRTGANQPQHF

v_call: TRBV7-8
clone_size: NA
d_call: TRBD1
j_call: TRBJ1-4
cdr3_nt: TGTGCCAGCAGAGAGGGGGGGAGACAGGGGACTAATGAAAAACTGTTTTTT
cdr3_aa: CASREGGRQGTNEKLFF

v_call: TRBV21-1
clone_size: NA
d_call: NA
j_call: TRBJ2-3
cdr3_nt: TGTGCCAGCAGCCCCGGGACTAGCGGGGGGCGAGACACAGATACGCAGTATTTT
cdr3_aa: CASSPGTSGGRDTDTQYF

v_call: TRBV5-1
clone_size: NA
d_call: NA
j_call: TRBJ1-3
cdr3_nt: TGCGCCAGCAGCTTGGGCGTGAACTCTGGAAACACCATATATTTT
cdr3_aa: CASSLGVNSGNTIYF

v_call: TRBV14
clone_size: NA
d_call: NA
j_call: TRBJ1-2
cdr3_nt: TGTGCCAGCAGCCCTACCTGGACTGACCGCATCGGCTATGGCTACACCTTC
cdr3_aa: CASSPTWTDRIGYGYTF

v_call: TRBV3-1/TRBV3-2
clone_size: NA
d_call: TRBD1
j_call: TRBJ1-5
cdr3_nt: TGTGCCAGCAGCCAAGGCAGGGGGCAAAATCAGCCCCAGCATTTT
cdr3_aa: CASSQGRGQNQPQHF

v_call: TRBV7-9
clone_size: NA
d_call: NA
j_call: TRBJ2-5
cdr3_nt: TGTGCCAGCAGCTCACAGGGACGTGTTGAGGAGACCCAGTACTTC
cdr3_aa: CASSSQGRVEETQYF

v_call: TRBV28
clone_size: NA
d_call: TRBD1
j_call: TRBJ1-2
cdr3_nt: TGTGCCAGCAGTCCCGGGACAGGTTTGGATAACTATGGCTACACCTTC
cdr3_aa: CASSPGTGLDNYGYTF

v_call: TRBV29-1
clone_size: once
d_call: TRBD1
j_call: TRBJ1-2
cdr3_nt: TGCAGCGTTGAAGTAGCCAGGGGGTATGGCTACACCTTC
cdr3_aa: CSVEVARGYGYTF

v_call: TRBV2
clone_size: few
d_call: TRBD1
j_call: TRBJ2-3
cdr3_nt: TGTGCCAGCAAGGACAGGGGTCTAGATACGCAGTATTTT
cdr3_aa: CASKDRGLDTQYF

v_call: TRBV7-6
clone_size: NA
d_call: TRBD1
j_call: TRBJ2-1
cdr3_nt: TGTGCCAGCAGCTATACAGGGGGCTCCTACAATGAGCAGTTCTTC
cdr3_aa: CASSYTGGSYNEQFF

v_call: TRBV6-5
clone_size: NA
d_call: TRBD2
j_call: TRBJ2-1
cdr3_nt: TGTGCCAGCAGGGCCGGGACTAGCGGGTACAATGAGCAGTTCTTC
cdr3_aa: CASRAGTSGYNEQFF

v_call: TRBV28
clone_size: NA
d_call: NA
j_call: TRBJ2-3
cdr3_nt: TGTGCCAGCTATACCGGTAGGACAGAAACGGCGACAGATACGCAGTATTTT
cdr3_aa: CASYTGRTETATDTQYF